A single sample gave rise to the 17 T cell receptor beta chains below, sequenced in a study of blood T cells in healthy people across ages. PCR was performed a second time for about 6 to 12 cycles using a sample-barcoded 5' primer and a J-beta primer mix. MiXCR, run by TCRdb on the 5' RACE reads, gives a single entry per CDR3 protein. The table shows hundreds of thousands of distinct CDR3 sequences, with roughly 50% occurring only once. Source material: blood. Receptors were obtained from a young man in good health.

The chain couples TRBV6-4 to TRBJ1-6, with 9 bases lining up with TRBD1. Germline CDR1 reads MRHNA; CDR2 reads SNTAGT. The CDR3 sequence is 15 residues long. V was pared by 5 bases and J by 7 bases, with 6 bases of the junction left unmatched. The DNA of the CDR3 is TGTGCCAGCAGTCCCGGACAGGGGCGGAATTCACCCCTCCACTTT. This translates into CASSPGQGRNSPLHF.

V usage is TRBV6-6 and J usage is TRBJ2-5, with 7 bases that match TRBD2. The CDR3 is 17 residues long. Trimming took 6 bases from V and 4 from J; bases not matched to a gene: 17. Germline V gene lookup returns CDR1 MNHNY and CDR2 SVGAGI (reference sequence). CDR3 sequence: CASRDRATAGVTETQYF. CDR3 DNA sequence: TGTGCCAGCAGAGATAGGGCCACGGCGGGGGTGACAGAGACCCAGTACTTC.

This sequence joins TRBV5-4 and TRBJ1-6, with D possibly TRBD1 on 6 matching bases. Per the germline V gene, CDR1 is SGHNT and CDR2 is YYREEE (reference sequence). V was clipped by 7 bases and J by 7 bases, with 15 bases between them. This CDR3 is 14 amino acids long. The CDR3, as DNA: TGTGCCAGCTCCGCGGACGGGGGCAATTCACCCCTCCACTTT. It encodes CASSADGGNSPLHF. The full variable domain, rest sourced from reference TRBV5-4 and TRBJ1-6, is ETGVTQSPTHLIKTRGQQVTLRCSSQSGHNTVSWYQQALGQGPQFIFQYYREEENGRGNFPPRFSGLQFPNYSSELNVNALELDDSALYLCASSADGGNSPLHFGNGTRLTVT.

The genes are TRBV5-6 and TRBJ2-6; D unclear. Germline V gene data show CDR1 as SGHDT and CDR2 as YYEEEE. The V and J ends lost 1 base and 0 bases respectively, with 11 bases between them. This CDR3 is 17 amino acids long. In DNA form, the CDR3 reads TGTGCCAGCAGCTTGTTCGCTGGGAACTCTGGGGCCAACGTCCTGACTTTC. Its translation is CASSLFAGNSGANVLTF.

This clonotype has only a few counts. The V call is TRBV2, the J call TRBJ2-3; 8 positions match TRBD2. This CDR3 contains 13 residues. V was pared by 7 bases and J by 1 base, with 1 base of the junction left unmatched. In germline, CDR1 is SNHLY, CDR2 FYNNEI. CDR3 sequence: CASTAGGTDTQYF. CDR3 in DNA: TGTGCCAGCACAGCGGGAGGCACAGATACGCAGTATTTT. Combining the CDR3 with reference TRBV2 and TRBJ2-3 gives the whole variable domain EPEVTQTPSHQVTQMGQEVILRCVPISNHLYFYWYRQILGQKVEFLVSFYNNEISEKSEIFDDQFSVERPDGSNFTLKIRSTKLEDSAMYFCASTAGGTDTQYFGPGTRLTVL.

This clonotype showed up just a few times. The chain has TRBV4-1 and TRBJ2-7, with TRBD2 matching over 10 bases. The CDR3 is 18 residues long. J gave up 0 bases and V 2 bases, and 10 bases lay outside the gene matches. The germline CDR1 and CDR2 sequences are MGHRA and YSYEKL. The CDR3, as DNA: TGCGCCAGCAGCCAATTGGGTAGCGGGGGGTCGAACTCCTACGAGCAGTACTTC. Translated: CASSQLGSGGSNSYEQYF.

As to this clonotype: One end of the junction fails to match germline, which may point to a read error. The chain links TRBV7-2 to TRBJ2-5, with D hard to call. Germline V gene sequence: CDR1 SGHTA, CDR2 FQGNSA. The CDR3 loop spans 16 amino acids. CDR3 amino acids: CASSLGTSNLRETPYF. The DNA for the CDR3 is TGTGCCAGCAGCTTAGGGACGTCTAATCTCCGAGAGACCCCGTACTTC.

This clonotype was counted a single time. Here the CDR3 reads CASSLHEKLFF. The CDR3 bases are TGTGCCAGCAGTCTTCATGAAAAACTGTTTTTT. This sequence joins TRBV27 and TRBJ1-4; no clear D. CDR1 and CDR2 from the germline V gene are MNHEY and SMNVEV (reference sequence). The CDR3 covers 11 residues. Trimming shortened V by 5 bases and J by 6 bases, and 4 bases separated the two germline ends.

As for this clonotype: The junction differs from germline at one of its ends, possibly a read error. The CDR3 region has the DNA TGTGCCAGCAGGAGTGCTTATCAAGAGAGCCAGGTCTTC. This translates into CASRSAYQESQVF. The chain combines TRBV2 with TRBJ2-1; D unresolved. Germline V CDR1 and CDR2: SNHLY, FYNNEI. This CDR3 is built from 13 residues.

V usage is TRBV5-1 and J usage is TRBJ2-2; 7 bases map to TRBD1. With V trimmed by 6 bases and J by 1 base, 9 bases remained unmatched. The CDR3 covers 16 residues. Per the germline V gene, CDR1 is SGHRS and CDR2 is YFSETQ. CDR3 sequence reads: CASTGRDSGNTGELFF. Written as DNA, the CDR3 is TGCGCCAGCACCGGTCGGGACAGCGGGAACACCGGGGAGCTGTTTTTT.

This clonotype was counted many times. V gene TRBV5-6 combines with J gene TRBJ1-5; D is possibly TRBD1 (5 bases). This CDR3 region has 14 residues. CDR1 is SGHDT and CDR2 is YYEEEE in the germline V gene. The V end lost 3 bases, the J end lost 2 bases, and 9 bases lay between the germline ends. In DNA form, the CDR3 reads TGTGCCAGCAGCTCATTAGGGGGCAATCAGCCCCAGCATTTT. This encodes CASSSLGGNQPQHF.

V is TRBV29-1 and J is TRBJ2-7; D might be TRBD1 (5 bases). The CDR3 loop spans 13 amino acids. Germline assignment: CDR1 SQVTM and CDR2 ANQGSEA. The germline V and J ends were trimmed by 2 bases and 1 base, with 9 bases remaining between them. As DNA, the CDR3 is TGCAGCGTTGAACAACCAGGGTCCTACGAGCAGTACTTC. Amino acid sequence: CSVEQPGSYEQYF.

The chain's CDR3 is CASSLIGQVYGYTF. In DNA, the CDR3 is TGTGCCAGCAGCTTAATCGGCCAGGTCTATGGCTACACCTTC. The chain combines TRBV7-9 with TRBJ1-2; no clear D gene. The CDR3 totals 14 residues. The germline V gene encodes CDR1 SEHNR and CDR2 FQNEAQ (reference sequence). V shed 2 bases and J shed 4 bases, with 11 bases lying between them.

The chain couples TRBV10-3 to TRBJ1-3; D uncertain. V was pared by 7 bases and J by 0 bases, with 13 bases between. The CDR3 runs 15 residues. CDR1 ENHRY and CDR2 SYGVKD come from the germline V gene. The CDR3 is CAITKGLLSGNTIYF. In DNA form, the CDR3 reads TGTGCCATCACCAAAGGACTTCTCTCTGGAAACACCATATATTTT.

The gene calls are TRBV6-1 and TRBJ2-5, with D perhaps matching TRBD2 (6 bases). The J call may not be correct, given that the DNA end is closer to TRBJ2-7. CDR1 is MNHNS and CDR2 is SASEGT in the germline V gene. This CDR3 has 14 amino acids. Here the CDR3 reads CASSAGDWAAEQYF. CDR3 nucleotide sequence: TGTGCCAGCAGTGCTGGGGACTGGGCGGCCGAGCAGTACTTC.

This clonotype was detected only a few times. CDR3 region: CASSPLDRTSTDTQYF. The CDR3, as DNA: TGCGCCAGCAGCCCATTAGACCGGACTAGCACAGATACGCAGTATTTT. The gene calls are TRBV4-1 and TRBJ2-3; TRBD2 might be the D (5 bases). The germline V gene encodes CDR1 MGHRA and CDR2 YSYEKL. V lost 4 bases and J 0 bases, leaving 14 bases between the germline ends. The CDR3 runs to 16 residues.

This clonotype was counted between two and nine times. The CDR3 nucleotides read TGCGCCAGCAGCTTGGGTTGGAACTCCTACGAGCAGTACTTC. Translation: CASSLGWNSYEQYF. This rearrangement joins TRBV5-1 to TRBJ2-7, with D unclear. Per germline, CDR1 SGHRS and CDR2 YFSETQ. V was clipped by 0 bases and J by 0 bases, with 7 bases between them. This CDR3 contains 14 residues.